The T cell receptor (beta chain) described here comes from a study of blood T cell repertoires in COVID-19. The CDR3 is 16 amino acids. With V trimmed by 0 bases and J by 5 bases, 6 bases remained unmatched. The germline V gene encodes CDR1 MGHDK and CDR2 SYGVNS. Cohorts were determined from participant-reported clinical history. The recovered donors of Cohort 3 showed two negative PCRs, clearance, or symptom resolution. This clone came up once. Here immunoSEQ multiplex PCR was the method, and the copy in TCRdb shows in-frame clones only, minus some. The sample shows 280,000 or so clones, over 75% of them seen only once.

This TCR was recovered from a man younger than 45 who had recovered from COVID-19. Sequencing was performed on PBMCs or T cells enriched from blood (not recorded which). This chain connects TRBV25-1 to TRBJ2-5, with TRBD2 matching 10 bases. CDR3 protein: CASSEYGAGGRETQYF. The CDR3 DNA sequence: TGTGCCAGCAGTGAATATGGAGCGGGGGGGCGGGAGACCCAGTACTTC.